This T cell receptor (beta chain) was captured by sequencing in a study of somatic mutations in T cells in chronic GVHD (dated by TCRdb to 2018 to 2020). V and J are truncated by 0 bases and 0 bases respectively, leaving an intervening sequence of 9 bases. CDR1 and CDR2 are read off the germline V gene as KGHSH and LQKENI. Spanning cysteine to phenylalanine, the CDR3 consists of 16 amino acids. Only the CDR3 DNA stays, 48 bases, in frame from base 1. Turning to this clone: Its antigen is unknown. Base qualities are missing; no much larger clone stands one base away.

For sorting, staining was done with anti-CD3, anti-CD4, anti-CD8 and a Vbeta20 antibody from the IOTest Beta Mark kit on a FACSAria III, reaching purity above 98%. Peripheral blood was collected in sodium heparin tubes and mononuclear cells were isolated by Ficoll-Paque PLUS density gradient centrifugation. Before TCRbeta deep sequencing, the CD4+ Vbeta20+, CD4+ Vbeta20-, and CD8+ T cell fractions were FACS-sorted. Genomic DNA was isolated and then used for TCRbeta deep sequencing. TCRbeta CDR3 sequencing and initial data processing were performed as a commercial service with the immunoSEQ assay. As for the authors' bioinformatics: IMGT was used to annotate V, D, J genes, while reads were demultiplexed, adapter and primer sequences were stripped out, and similar clones were merged through frequency-ratio clustering. In TCRdb, the immuneACCESS table is reduced to in-frame sequences with V and J assigned. These tables do not hold every clone; where another copy was compared, an unresolved V gene accounts for under half, and the others remain unexplained. Clone size and the V and J calls come from that table; the DNA yielded D and trimming. The sample table lists 13,000 to 15,000 clones, approximately 80% of them with a count of one. The ten most abundant clones make up approximately 30% of the sample.

The rearrangement joined TRBV18 to TRBJ2-4; a confident D gene designation cannot be given. This clonotype originated in a male patient aged 50 to 59 with chronic graft-versus-host disease. Some T cells may have been brought in with the graft after a transplant. Sequenced material: Vbeta20-negative CD4+ T cells from blood. Sample cell subset or site, as interpreted from the label and publication: CD4+ T cells sorted as TCR Vbeta20 negative by flow cytometry. The DNA sequence is given as TGTGCCAGCTCACCACCGCAGGTGCTAGCCAAAAACATTCAGTACTTC. It translates as CASSPPQVLAKNIQYF.